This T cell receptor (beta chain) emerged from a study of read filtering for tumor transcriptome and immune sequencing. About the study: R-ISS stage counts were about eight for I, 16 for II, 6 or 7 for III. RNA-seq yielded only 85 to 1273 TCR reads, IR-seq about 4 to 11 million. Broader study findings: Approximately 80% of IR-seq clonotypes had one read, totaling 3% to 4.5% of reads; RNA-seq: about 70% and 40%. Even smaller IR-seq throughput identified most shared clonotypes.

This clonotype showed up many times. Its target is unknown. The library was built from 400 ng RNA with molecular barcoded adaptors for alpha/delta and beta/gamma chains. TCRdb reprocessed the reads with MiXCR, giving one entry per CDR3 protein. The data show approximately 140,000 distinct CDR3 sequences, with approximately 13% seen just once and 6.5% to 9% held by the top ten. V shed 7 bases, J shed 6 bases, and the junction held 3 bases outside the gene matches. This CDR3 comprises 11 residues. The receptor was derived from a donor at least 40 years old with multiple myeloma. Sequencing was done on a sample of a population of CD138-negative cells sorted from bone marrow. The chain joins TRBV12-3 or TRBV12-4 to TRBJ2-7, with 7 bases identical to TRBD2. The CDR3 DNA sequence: TGTGCCAGCACCCCGGGGGGCGAGCAGTACTTC. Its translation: CASTPGGEQYF.